This T cell receptor beta chain was identified during a study of T cells in Graves' hyperthyroidism and ophthalmopathy. From RNA transcripts, TCR beta CDR3 regions were amplified. The HTBI set primed first-round TCR CDR3 RT-PCR. Each CDR3 protein is one row after TCRdb ran MiXCR on the multiplex PCR reads. The data show 600,000 to 800,000 distinct CDR3 sequences, around 40% seen once. V shed 6 bases and J shed 8 bases, with 9 bases lying between them. Germline lookup yields CDR1 SGHAT and CDR2 FQNNGV. The CDR3 spans 11 residues. Stable Graves' hyperthyroidism meant no ophthalmopathy progression within 18 months. Patients having uncontrolled infection, another autoimmune disease, pregnancy or lactation were not included. The PBMCs were taken from approximately 9 ml of fresh peripheral blood.

The source is a woman in her thirties or forties with Graves' hyperthyroidism. The rearrangement uses TRBV11-2 and TRBJ2-3; possible D gene TRBD2, 5 bases. Sequences were obtained from blood. The CDR3: CASSKRGTQYF. The CDR3 DNA reads as TGTGCCAGCAGTAAACGGGGTACGCAGTATTTT.